The 3 T cell receptor beta chains given below trace back to one sample, sequenced in a study of blood T cell repertoires in COVID-19. Libraries were prepared by immunoSEQ multiplex PCR; TCRdb keeps only in-frame clonotypes and omits some of them. The sample holds approximately 250,000 clones, around 89% seen once. Sequenced material: PBMCs or T cells enriched from blood (not recorded which). These TCRs come from a woman aged 30 to 39 who had recovered from COVID-19.

The chain joins TRBV18 to TRBJ2-2; D is possibly TRBD1 (6 bases). Deletions cut 2 bases from V and 0 bases from J, with 10 bases between. CDR1 is KGHSH, CDR2 LQKENI, per germline. CDR3 length: 16 amino acids. CDR3 coding DNA: TGTGCCAGCTCACCAGGACAGATTACGAACACCGGGGAGCTGTTTTTT. Its translation: CASSPGQITNTGELFF.

V gene TRBV5-4 combines with J gene TRBJ2-1, with TRBD2 identical over 10 bases. The trim removed 2 bases at V and 9 bases at J, leaving 8 bases unmatched. The germline gives CDR1 SGHNT, CDR2 YYREEE (reference sequence). The CDR3 is 15 amino acids. In DNA form, the CDR3 reads TGTGCCAGCAGCTTTGATGGACTAGCGGCCTTTGAGCAGTTCTTC. It is translated as CASSFDGLAAFEQFF. Drawing the rest from reference TRBV5-4 and TRBJ2-1, the complete variable domain is ETGVTQSPTHLIKTRGQQVTLRCSSQSGHNTVSWYQQALGQGPQFIFQYYREEENGRGNFPPRFSGLQFPNYSSELNVNALELDDSALYLCASSFDGLAAFEQFFGPGTRLTVL.

The chain recombines TRBV3-1 (or the pseudogene TRBV3-2) with TRBJ1-2; TRBD1 matches at 8 bases. The germline gives CDR1 LGHDT, CDR2 YNNKEL (reference sequence). This CDR3 has 16 residues. V dropped 1 base and J dropped 3; count of bases not matched to a gene: 7. This chain's CDR3 is CASSQGSGGVDYGYTF. The CDR3 DNA is TGTGCCAGCAGCCAAGGTTCAGGGGGCGTCGACTATGGCTACACCTTC.